Described below is a single T cell receptor (beta chain) sequence and its context. Its cognate antigen has yet to be identified. Base qualities were left out, and no much larger clone turns up one base away. The cohort was made up of approximately 700 healthy bone marrow donors. At the time of sampling, every cohort member was nominally healthy, though immune exposures that went unrecorded were likely present. The donor tested CMV seropositive, placing the donor among the approximately 290 seropositive members of the cohort. A peripheral blood sample was provided by each donor, and peripheral blood mononuclear cells were used for TCR beta sequencing. Genomic DNA extraction from the blood cell samples was performed with the Qiagen DNeasy Blood Extraction Kit. Relative to germline, V is missing 4 bases and J is missing 2 bases, with 0 bases of the junction outside any gene match. Per the germline V gene, SGHTA is the CDR1 and FQGNSA is the CDR2. The CDR3 has 14 amino acids, counting the end cysteine and phenylalanine. The only DNA kept is the CDR3, 42 bases in frame from the first base.

The data were taken from a study of cytomegalovirus exposure and HLA in healthy donors (dated by TCRdb to between 2016 and 2019). About the investigation overall: In an earlier analysis of about 560 of the donors, approximately 300 Gb of sequence data and some 100 million unique TCR beta sequences from about 190 million T cells were reported. About 320 gigabases of sequencing data and 80 million or so unique TCR sequences were included in an early release covering under 650 HLA-typed donors. Among the approximately 430 genotyped donors, under 90% belonged to the genetic ancestry cluster associated with self-reported Caucasian donors. The study aimed to test whether cataloging public T cell receptors could reveal signatures of past pathogen exposure. The study profiled the T cell repertoires of about 640 subjects by immunosequencing and related them to cytomegalovirus serostatus. Besides the first cohort of approximately 670 subjects, a separate validation cohort made up of some 110 different subjects was used. To predict cytomegalovirus infection status, the study combined high-throughput TCR immunosequencing, statistical association of individual TCRs with disease status, and machine learning. In a later analysis, previously published TCR beta repertoires from hundreds of donors were re-analyzed and high-resolution HLA genotyping was added so that TCR occurrence patterns could be studied. Rather than drawing on any new phenotypic data, the later analysis identified candidate immune exposures from TCR beta sequences and the way those sequences occurred across donors. In an earlier analysis of roughly 580 of the donors, high-throughput TCR beta sequencing was used to judge whether each TCR beta V gene segment behaved as functional or pseudogenic. Donor age, sex, ethnicity and CMV serostatus were collected together with the repertoire data. A later genetic analysis took genome-wide SNP genotypes for about 55% of the roughly 700 donors and used that subset as a discovery cohort. Every discovery cohort repertoire had been produced on one sequencing platform. Class I and class II HLA loci were covered by the typing at four-digit resolution. The number of donors typed differed by locus, with about 620-630 for A, B, C, DRB1 and DQB1, roughly 550 for DQA1, 600 to 610 for DPA1, and some 440 for DPB1. Because of strong linkage in the cohort, roughly five DR-DQ haplotypes were treated as single units for association and clustering. Across 300 to 500 genotyped donors of the cohort, an average of approximately 200,000 unique TCR beta nucleotide sequences per donor were sequenced, and roughly a sixth of those sequences were non-productive.

Broader findings and caveats from the paper: The study listed 170 or so TCR beta chains as associated with cytomegalovirus. A further reported finding was that TCR beta sequences accurately predicted the HLA-A and HLA-B alleles for most subjects in the first cohort. In a later analysis, 15,000 to 20,000 TCR beta sequences were associated with specific HLA alleles at a false discovery rate of 0.05. Sequencing depth was assumed to be roughly uniform across donors in the presence/absence analyses, though that assumption may not hold. Compared with equally common non-associated chains, HLA-associated TCR beta chains in a later analysis were more clonally expanded and had lower generation probabilities. The cohort was sequenced for TCR beta chains only, and without alpha or paired-chain data the features that could be detected were limited. When HLA alleles, especially DR and DQ, strongly co-occurred, TCR associations were difficult to assign to individual alleles. A later analysis reported that several top co-occurrence clusters appeared linked to parvovirus B19, influenza, CMV and Epstein-Barr virus. For the cohort, immune exposure information was limited to CMV serostatus. In a later genetic analysis, a missense DCLRE1C variant was associated with V-gene and J-gene trimming of TCR beta chains, and the association was replicated in an independent cohort. In a later genetic analysis, fewer N-insertions in productive TCRs were reported among donors in an Asian-associated ancestry cluster than the approximately 710-donor mean. The sequencing pipeline was judged likely to have produced a cluster of highly shared sequence variants as a technical artifact. An earlier analysis of approximately 600 of the donors showed that most TCR beta V segments appeared in productive rearrangements either about 87% or about 30% of the time, which broadly matched IMGT annotations. Three of the identified cytomegalovirus-associated TCR beta chains were confirmed in vitro to be specific for cytomegalovirus antigens. Correlated functional status among segregating V segments might be attributable to linkage disequilibrium, but an unknown experimental factor could not be ruled out. Most TCR sequences were seen in very few donors, while some public TCRs were found in many individuals. Because some donors lacked HLA typing at each locus, the association tests relied only on the typed subset. The earlier analysis of 587 of the donors excluded fewer than 20 rarely observed V segments, including chromosome 9 orphons, because counts were too low. The authors suggested that the approach could potentially be generalized to other disease states and immunological phenotypes. The classifier was reported to diagnose cytomegalovirus status with high specificity and sensitivity in both the original and validation cohorts. In a later analysis, TCR association rates were found to vary across HLA loci, with the most associated TCRs seen for DRB1 alleles and the fewest for HLA-C alleles. In a later analysis, most CMV-associated TCR beta chains were found to appear HLA-restricted, with HLA associations seemingly driven largely by CMV exposure. The 87-base-pair reads could not distinguish some IMGT-functional V segments, including TRBV6-2 and TRBV6-3, so those segments were excluded.

To prepare the library, the immunoSEQ multiplex PCR assay was applied. For the multiplex PCR, a mixture combining 60 forward primers for TCR Vbeta segments and 13 reverse primers for TCR Jbeta segments was used. Amplification of the CDR3 region of rearranged TCR beta genes was performed with a multiplex PCR assay on genomic DNA. Amplified TCR beta libraries were sequenced as 87-base-pair reads on the Illumina HiSeq System. The study's own analysis went as follows. A later analysis tallied tens of millions of unique TCR beta chains across the 700 or so repertoires, and approximately 11 million of those chains were shared by two or more donors. Raw reads were error-corrected and collapsed into unique sequences with a nearest-neighbor algorithm that merged closely related sequences to remove PCR and sequencing errors. To assign V, D and J gene segments, CDR3 sequences were aligned to IMGT reference sequences. For a sequence to be retained, a match of at least six nucleotides to both a V gene segment and a J gene segment was required. A rearrangement was called productive if the CDR3 had no stop codons and remained in frame with V and J, and every other rearrangement was called non-productive. CDR3 was defined by IMGT convention, running from the second conserved V-encoded cysteine to the conserved J-encoded phenylalanine. Sequences without an unambiguous match to a single V gene segment were excluded from the earlier analysis of several hundred of the donors. An earlier analysis of fewer than 650 of the donors classified V segments as functional when productive rearrangements were above 56.7% and as segregating when the standard deviation between donors was above 5%. A statistical classification framework was developed to diagnose cytomegalovirus status using the catalog of TCR beta chain sequences. A later analysis assigned V and J genes by comparing TCR nucleotide sequences with IMGT/GENE-DB human TR gene sequences. The TCRdist pipeline was used in a later analysis to assign CDR3 sequences and most-parsimonious VDJ recombination scenarios. In a later analysis, each TCR beta chain was defined by its CDR3 amino acid sequence together with its V-gene family, and reads without a unique V-gene family were excluded. A later analysis removed 500 to 600 highly shared, low-generation-probability nucleotide sequences to deal with suspected cross-contamination and a sequencing artifact. A later analysis calculated a clonal expansion index for each public chain from normalized within-repertoire ranks of inferred template counts. Generation probabilities in a later analysis came from a VDJ recombination model fitted to out-of-frame rearrangements, and those results were checked against IGoR. A later analysis scored TCR-TCR, TCR-HLA and TCR-CMV co-occurrence with hypergeometric tests, applying a repertoire-size bias correction to TCR pairs. False discovery rates were estimated in a later analysis by permuting HLA or CMV assignments 20 times. In a later analysis, co-occurring TCRs were grouped with DBSCAN, and TCRdist sequence similarity was added when clustering was performed within HLA-allele-positive subsets. Co-occurrence clustering excluded repertoires with fewer than 30,000 or more than 120,000 public chains, plus five with anomalous nucleotide sharing. In TCRdb, the immuneACCESS table is reduced to in-frame sequences with V and J assigned. These tables do not hold every clone; where another copy was compared, an unresolved V gene accounts for under half, and the others remain unexplained. V and J calls and clone size are given by that table; D and trimming were obtained from the DNA. Present in this sample are nearly 100,000 clones, approximately 9% of which were seen just once. The ten biggest clones cover around 5% of the sample.

The sequence derives from a man in his fifties in good health and CMV-seropositive. The sequencing sample was made of PBMCs. Rearrangement joined TRBV7-2 to TRBJ2-1, with TRBD2 identical over 9 junction bases. CDR3 protein: CASSSSGAYNEQFF. The bases are TGTGCCAGCAGCTCTAGCGGGGCCTACAATGAGCAGTTCTTC. With the portions outside the CDR3 filled from the reference TRBV7-2 and TRBJ2-1 genes, the complete variable region becomes GAGVSQSPSNKVTEKGKDVELRCDPISGHTALYWYRQSLGQGLEFLIYFQGNSAPDKSGLPSDRFSAERTGGSVSTLTIQRTQQEDSAVYLCASSSSGAYNEQFFGPGTRLTVL.